Presented here are 10 T cell receptor beta chains from one specimen sequenced in a study of cytomegalovirus exposure and HLA in healthy donors (dated by TCRdb to about 2017). The library was built by means of the immunoSEQ multiplex PCR assay. For the multiplex PCR, a mixture combining 60 forward primers for TCR Vbeta segments and 13 reverse primers for TCR Jbeta segments was used. Sourced from immuneACCESS, this table was stored by TCRdb with only in-frame sequences that have V and J called. A share of the clones is absent; for the studies checked, an unresolved V gene accounts for under half, and the remainder has no known explanation. The sample table holds 95,000 to 100,000 clones, of which around 86% were seen once. Under 4.5% of the sample lies in the top ten. Sequencing used PBMCs. These TCRs come from a female donor in good health and CMV-seropositive.

The chain links TRBV5-1 to TRBJ2-7; 8 bases line up with TRBD1. Unmatched junction bases numbered 6, after V lost 4 bases and J lost 3 bases. Germline lookup yields CDR1 SGHRS and CDR2 YFSETQ. The CDR3 is made up of 14 amino acids. The CDR3 is CASSLTGAYYEQYF. CDR3 in DNA: TGCGCCAGCAGCCTGACAGGGGCCTACTACGAGCAGTACTTC.

The V gene is TRBV6-5, the J gene TRBJ2-5; 14 positions match TRBD2. Germline assignment: CDR1 MNHEY and CDR2 SVGAGI. V trimming: 6 bases; J trimming: 7 bases; junction bases outside the gene matches: 7. The length of the CDR3 is 15 residues. CDR3 loop: CASRPGLAGAGTQYF. The CDR3 DNA reads as TGTGCCAGCAGACCGGGACTAGCGGGAGCCGGGACCCAGTACTTC.

The CDR3 sequence: CASKEGPGVLRTEAFF. DNA of the CDR3: TGTGCCAGTAAAGAAGGCCCAGGGGTTCTGAGGACTGAAGCTTTCTTT. The V gene is TRBV19, the J gene TRBJ1-1; TRBD1 might be the D (6 bases). CDR1 LNHDA and CDR2 SQIVND come from the germline V gene (reference sequence). V gave up 7 bases and J gave up 5 bases, with 23 bases separating them. The CDR3 length is 16 residues. The full variable domain, in which reference TRBV19 and TRBJ1-1 provide the parts outside the CDR3, is DGGITQSPKYLFRKEGQNVTLSCEQNLNHDAMYWYRQDPGQGLRLIYYSQIVNDFQKGDIAEGYSVSREKKESFPLTVTSAQKNPTAFYLCASKEGPGVLRTEAFFGQGTRLTVV.

The chain is built from TRBV10-2 and TRBJ1-6; D gene ambiguous. V dropped 0 bases and J dropped 13 bases, with 7 bases sitting between them. The germline V gene encodes CDR1 WSHSY and CDR2 SAAADI. The CDR3 spans 12 residues. CDR3 coding DNA: TGCGCCAGCAGTGAGTCGATTGCGCCCCTCCACTTT. Translated: CASSESIAPLHF.

This clone came up once. The chain carries TRBV27 and TRBJ1-1; the match to TRBD1 covers 7 bases. Germline V gene sequence: CDR1 MNHEY, CDR2 SMNVEV (reference sequence). The trim removed 5 bases at V and 10 bases at J, leaving 22 bases unmatched. There are 17 residues in the CDR3. CDR3 region: CASSPDRVPNTFGRAFF. The DNA for the CDR3 is TGTGCCAGCAGTCCCGACAGGGTCCCTAATACATTTGGCAGAGCTTTCTTT.

This chain links TRBV19 with TRBJ2-2; D possibly corresponds to TRBD2 (6 bases). V was trimmed by 10 bases and J by 2 bases, leaving 14 bases between them. Germline lookup yields CDR1 LNHDA and CDR2 SQIVND (reference sequence). This CDR3 spans 14 amino acids. CDR3 sequence reads: CATAGTHNTGELFF. The CDR3 DNA is TGTGCCACCGCCGGGACTCATAACACCGGGGAGCTGTTTTTT.

J is TRBJ1-1 and V is TRBV5-4; D not resolved. In germline, CDR1 is SGHNT, CDR2 YYREEE (reference sequence). This CDR3 region has 13 residues. The ends were cut back, 6 bases at V and 4 bases at J, with 13 bases in the middle. CDR3 in DNA: TGTGCCAGCAACGTTCGAGGGTTCACTGAAGCTTTCTTT. Translated, it gives CASNVRGFTEAFF.

This rearrangement joins TRBV5-1 to TRBJ1-6, with 7 bases fitting TRBD1. CDR1 is SGHRS, CDR2 YFSETQ, per germline. The ends lost 0 bases at V and 9 bases at J; junction bases unmatched: 0. The CDR3 is 13 amino acids. The CDR3 protein is CASSLDRGSPLHF. The CDR3 coding sequence is TGCGCCAGCAGCTTGGACAGGGGTTCACCCCTCCACTTT.

V is TRBV11-2 and J is TRBJ2-7, with TRBD1 matching 8 bases. Germline values: CDR1 SGHAT, CDR2 FQNNGV. Trimming took 5 bases from V and 0 from J; bases not matched to a gene: 6. This CDR3 has 15 residues. This CDR3 reads CASSDWDRTSYEQYF. The CDR3 nucleotides are TGTGCCAGCAGCGACTGGGACAGGACCTCCTACGAGCAGTACTTC.

The chain uses TRBV7-9 and TRBJ2-3; 11 nucleotides match TRBD2. Per germline, CDR1 SEHNR and CDR2 FQNEAQ (reference sequence). This CDR3 is built from 15 residues. J lost 8 bases, V lost 2 bases, and 6 bases had no gene match. The CDR3 sequence: CASSLPLAGAGTQYF. CDR3 DNA sequence: TGTGCCAGCAGCTTACCACTAGCGGGAGCCGGTACGCAGTATTTT.